This TCR beta chain was identified during a study of T-cell reconstitution after alpha-beta-depleted transplantation in children. Trimming shortened V by 4 bases and J by 9 bases, and 10 bases separated the two germline ends. CDR3 size: 12 residues. CDR1 is SGHDT, CDR2 YYEEEE, per germline. Unique molecular identifiers were incorporated into the prepared TCRbeta library. Each CDR3 protein is one row after TCRdb ran MiXCR on the PCR reads. This sample yields hundreds of thousands of distinct CDR3 sequences, of which around 9.5% are seen a single time; about 6% belongs to the top ten. The sample was PBMCs from the stem cell graft donor, taken from the stem cell graft. This sequence was found in a human donor who donated a stem cell graft to a child with acute lymphoblastic leukemia. This chain links TRBV5-6 with TRBJ2-2; a weak D match, TRBD2 (5 bases). CDR3 loop: CASSVGLWELFF. The CDR3 DNA sequence: TGTGCCAGCAGCGTAGGACTGTGGGAGCTGTTTTTT.